This T cell receptor (beta chain) is drawn from a study of T cells in Graves' hyperthyroidism and ophthalmopathy. With duration under 3 months, ophthalmopathy was active: Clinical Activity Score at least 3, NOSPECS at least 4. The study left out patients who had uncontrolled infection, other autoimmune disease, pregnancy or lactation. Diagnoses were made from clinical symptoms, serum measures (thyroxine and TRAb), thyroid ultrasound and orbital computed tomography. The CDR3 regions of TCR beta were amplified from RNA transcripts. First-round RT-PCR targeting the TCR CDR3 was performed with the HTBI primer set. TCRdb re-called the multiplex PCR reads through MiXCR, storing one row per CDR3 protein. The table has 530,000 or so distinct CDR3 sequences, roughly a quarter seen once; the top ten hold 11%. The CDR3 is made up of 14 amino acids. The V gene lost 5 bases and the J gene lost 10 bases, with 15 bases spanning the gap. Per the germline V gene, CDR1 is MRHNA and CDR2 is SNTAGT.

This chain links TRBV6-4 with TRBJ1-6; D gene unclear. The sequence was obtained from a woman aged 25 to 39 with Graves' ophthalmopathy. The sample taken for sequencing was blood. The CDR3 bases are TGTGCCAGCAGTTACGCCAGGTCGGGGTCACCCCTCCACTTT. Its translation is CASSYARSGSPLHF.